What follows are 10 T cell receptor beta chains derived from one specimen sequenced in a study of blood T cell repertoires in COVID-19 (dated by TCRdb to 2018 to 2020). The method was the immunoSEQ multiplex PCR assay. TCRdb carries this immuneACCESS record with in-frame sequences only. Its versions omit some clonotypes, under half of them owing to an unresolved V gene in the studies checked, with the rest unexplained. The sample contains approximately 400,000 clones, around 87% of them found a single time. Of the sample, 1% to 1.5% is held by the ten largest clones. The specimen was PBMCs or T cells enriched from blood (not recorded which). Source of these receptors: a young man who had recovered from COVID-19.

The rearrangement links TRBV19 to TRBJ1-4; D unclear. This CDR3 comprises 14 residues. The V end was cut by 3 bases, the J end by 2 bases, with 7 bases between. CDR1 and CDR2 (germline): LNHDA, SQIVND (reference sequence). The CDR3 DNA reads TGTGCCAGTAGTATTTTGGAGACTAATGAAAAACTGTTTTTT. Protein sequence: CASSILETNEKLFF.

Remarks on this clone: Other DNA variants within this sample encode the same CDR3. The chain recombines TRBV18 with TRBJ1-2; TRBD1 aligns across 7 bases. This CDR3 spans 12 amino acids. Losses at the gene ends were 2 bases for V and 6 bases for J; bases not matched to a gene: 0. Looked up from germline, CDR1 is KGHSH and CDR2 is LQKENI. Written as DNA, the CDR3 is TGTGCCAGCTCACCAACAGGGGATGGCTACACCTTC. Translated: CASSPTGDGYTF. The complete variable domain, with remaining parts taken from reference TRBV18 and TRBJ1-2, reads NAGVMQNPRHLVRRRGQEARLRCSPMKGHSHVYWYRQLPEEGLKFMVYLQKENIIDESGMPKERFSAEFPKEGPSILRIQQVVRGDSAAYFCASSPTGDGYTFGSGTRLTVV.

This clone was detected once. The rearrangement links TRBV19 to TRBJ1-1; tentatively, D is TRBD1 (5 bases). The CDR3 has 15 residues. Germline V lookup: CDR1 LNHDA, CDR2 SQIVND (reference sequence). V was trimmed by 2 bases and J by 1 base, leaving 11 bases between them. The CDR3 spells CASSILLGPNTEAFF. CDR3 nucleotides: TGTGCCAGTAGTATACTGTTGGGGCCGAACACTGAAGCTTTCTTT.

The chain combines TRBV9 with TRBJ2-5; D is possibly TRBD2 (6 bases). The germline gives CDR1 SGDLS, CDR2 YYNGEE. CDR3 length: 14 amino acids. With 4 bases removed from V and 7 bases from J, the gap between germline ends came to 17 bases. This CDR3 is CASSPVGGTGTQYF. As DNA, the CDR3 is TGTGCCAGCAGCCCCGTGGGGGGAACGGGGACCCAGTACTTC. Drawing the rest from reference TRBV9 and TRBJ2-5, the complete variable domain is DSGVTQTPKHLITATGQRVTLRCSPRSGDLSVYWYQQSLDQGLQFLIQYYNGEERAKGNILERFSAQQFPDLHSELNLSSLELGDSALYFCASSPVGGTGTQYFGPGTRLLVL.

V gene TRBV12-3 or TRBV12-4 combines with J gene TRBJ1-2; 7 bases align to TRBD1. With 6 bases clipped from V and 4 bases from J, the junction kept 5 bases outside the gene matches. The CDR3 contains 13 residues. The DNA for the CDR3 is TGTGCCAGCAGAAACGGGACAGTCTATGGCTACACCTTC. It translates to CASRNGTVYGYTF.

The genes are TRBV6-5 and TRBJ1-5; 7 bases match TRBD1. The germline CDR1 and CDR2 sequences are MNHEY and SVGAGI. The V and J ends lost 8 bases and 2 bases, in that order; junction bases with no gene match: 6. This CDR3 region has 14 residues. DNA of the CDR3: TGTGCCAGCCGCAGGGGGACGGGCAATCAGCCCCAGCATTTT. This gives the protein CASRRGTGNQPQHF.

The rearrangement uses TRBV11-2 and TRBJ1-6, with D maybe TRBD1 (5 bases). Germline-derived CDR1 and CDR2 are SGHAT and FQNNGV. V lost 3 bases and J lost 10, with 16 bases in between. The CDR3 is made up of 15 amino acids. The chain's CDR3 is CASSLGQGGRSPLHF. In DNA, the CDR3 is TGTGCCAGCAGCTTGGGGCAGGGAGGGCGGTCACCCCTCCACTTT.

Here the CDR3 DNA reads TGTGCCAGTAGTATAGTAGGGGCAGCTTCACCCCTCCACTTT. This translates into CASSIVGAASPLHF. This chain uses TRBV19 with TRBJ1-6, with TRBD1 as a possible D gene (5 bases). The V gene lost 1 base and the J gene lost 9 bases, with 10 bases spanning the gap. The germline V gene encodes CDR1 LNHDA and CDR2 SQIVND (reference sequence). CDR3 size: 14 residues.

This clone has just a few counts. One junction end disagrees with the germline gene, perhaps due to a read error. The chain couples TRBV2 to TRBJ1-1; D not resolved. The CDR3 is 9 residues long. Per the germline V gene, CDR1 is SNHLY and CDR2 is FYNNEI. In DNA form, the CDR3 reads TGTGCCAGGAACAGTGAAGCTTTCTTT. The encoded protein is CARNSEAFF.

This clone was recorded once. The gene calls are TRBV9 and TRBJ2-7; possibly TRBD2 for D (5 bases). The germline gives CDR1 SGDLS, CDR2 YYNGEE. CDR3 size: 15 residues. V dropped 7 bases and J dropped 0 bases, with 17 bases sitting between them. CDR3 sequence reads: CASGTLERPSYEQYF. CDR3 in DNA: TGTGCCAGCGGAACTCTGGAGCGGCCCTCCTACGAGCAGTACTTC.